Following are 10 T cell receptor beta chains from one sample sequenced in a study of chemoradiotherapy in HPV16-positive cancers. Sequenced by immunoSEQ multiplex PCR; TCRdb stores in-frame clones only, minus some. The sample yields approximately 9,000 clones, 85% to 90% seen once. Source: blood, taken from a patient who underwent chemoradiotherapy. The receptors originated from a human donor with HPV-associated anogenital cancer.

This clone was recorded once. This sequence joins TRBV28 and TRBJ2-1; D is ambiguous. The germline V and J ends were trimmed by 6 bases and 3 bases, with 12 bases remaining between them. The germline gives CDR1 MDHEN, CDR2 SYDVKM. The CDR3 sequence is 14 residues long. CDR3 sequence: CASSPRVFYNEQFF. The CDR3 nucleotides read TGTGCCAGCAGCCCCCGGGTCTTCTACAATGAGCAGTTCTTC.

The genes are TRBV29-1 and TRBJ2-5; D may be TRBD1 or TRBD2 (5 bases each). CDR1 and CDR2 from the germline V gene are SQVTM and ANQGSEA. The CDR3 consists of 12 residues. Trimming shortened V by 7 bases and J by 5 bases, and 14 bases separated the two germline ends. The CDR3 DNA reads TGCAGCGGTACGCCTGGGGGTGAGACCCAGTACTTC. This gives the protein CSGTPGGETQYF.

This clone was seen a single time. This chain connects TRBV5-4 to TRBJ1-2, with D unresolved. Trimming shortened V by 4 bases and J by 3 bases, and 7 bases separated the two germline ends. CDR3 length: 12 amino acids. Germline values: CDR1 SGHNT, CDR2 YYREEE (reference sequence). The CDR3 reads CASSPGYYGYTF. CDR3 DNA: TGTGCCAGCAGCCCGGGATACTATGGCTACACCTTC.

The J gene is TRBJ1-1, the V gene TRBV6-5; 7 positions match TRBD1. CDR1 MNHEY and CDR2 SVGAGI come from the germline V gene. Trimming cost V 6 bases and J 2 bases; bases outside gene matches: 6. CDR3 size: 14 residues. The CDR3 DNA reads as TGTGCCAGCAGACTACAGGGGCTAAACACTGAAGCTTTCTTT. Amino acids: CASRLQGLNTEAFF.

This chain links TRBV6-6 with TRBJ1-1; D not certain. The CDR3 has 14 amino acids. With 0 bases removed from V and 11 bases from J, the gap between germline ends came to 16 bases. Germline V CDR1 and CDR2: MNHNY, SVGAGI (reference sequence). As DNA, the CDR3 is TGTGCCAGCAGTTACTCGGGGTTCGACCAGCGGGCTTTCTTT. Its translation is CASSYSGFDQRAFF.

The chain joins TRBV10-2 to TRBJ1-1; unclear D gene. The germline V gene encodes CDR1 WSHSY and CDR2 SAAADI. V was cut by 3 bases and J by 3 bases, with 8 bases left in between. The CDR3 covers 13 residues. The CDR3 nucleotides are TGCGCCAGCAGTGATGTGACGTACACTGAAGCTTTCTTT. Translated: CASSDVTYTEAFF.

CDR3 protein: CASSEQGQSKETQYF. DNA of the CDR3: TGTGCCAGCAGTGAACAGGGACAGTCCAAAGAGACCCAGTACTTC. V and J are TRBV2 and TRBJ2-5, with 7 bases matching TRBD1. Germline V gene lookup returns CDR1 SNHLY and CDR2 FYNNEI. The V segment lost 2 bases and the J segment 3 bases; nucleotides outside the gene matches: 6. This CDR3 is built from 15 residues.

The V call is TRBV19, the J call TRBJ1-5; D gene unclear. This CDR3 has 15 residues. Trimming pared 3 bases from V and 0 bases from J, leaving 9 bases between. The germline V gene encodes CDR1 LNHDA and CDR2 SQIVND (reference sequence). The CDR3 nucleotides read TGTGCCAGTAGTATCCAGACCTATAGCAATCAGCCCCAGCATTTT. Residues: CASSIQTYSNQPQHF.

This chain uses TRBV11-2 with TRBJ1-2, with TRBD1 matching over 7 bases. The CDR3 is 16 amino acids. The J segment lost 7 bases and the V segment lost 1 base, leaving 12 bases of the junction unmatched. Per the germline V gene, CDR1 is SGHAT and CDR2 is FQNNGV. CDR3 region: CASSLGGGQTGGGYTF. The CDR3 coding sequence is TGTGCCAGCAGCTTAGGAGGGGGCCAGACAGGCGGTGGCTACACCTTC.

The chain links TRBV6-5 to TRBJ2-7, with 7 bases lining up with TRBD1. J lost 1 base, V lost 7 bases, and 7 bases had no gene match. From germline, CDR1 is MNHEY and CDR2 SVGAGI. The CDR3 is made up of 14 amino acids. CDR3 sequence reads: CASTQDRLSYEQYF. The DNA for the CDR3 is TGTGCCAGCACCCAGGACAGGTTATCCTACGAGCAGTACTTC.